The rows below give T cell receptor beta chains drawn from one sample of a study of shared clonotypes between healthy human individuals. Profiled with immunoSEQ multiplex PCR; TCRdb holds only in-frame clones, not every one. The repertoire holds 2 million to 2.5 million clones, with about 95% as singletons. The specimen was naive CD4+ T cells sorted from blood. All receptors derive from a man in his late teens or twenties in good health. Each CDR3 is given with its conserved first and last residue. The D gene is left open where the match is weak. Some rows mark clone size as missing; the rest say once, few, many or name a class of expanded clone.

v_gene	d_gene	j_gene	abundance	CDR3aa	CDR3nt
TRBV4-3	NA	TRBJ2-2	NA	CASSQDVLINTGELFF	TGCGCCAGCAGCCAAGATGTTCTCATCAACACCGGGGAGCTGTTTTTT
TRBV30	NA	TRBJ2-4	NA	CAWRSAKNIQYF	TGTGCCTGGAGGAGCGCCAAAAACATTCAGTACTTC
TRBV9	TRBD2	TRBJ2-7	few	CASSLLSGSSYEQYF	TGTGCCAGCAGCTTACTTAGCGGGAGCTCCTACGAGCAGTACTTC
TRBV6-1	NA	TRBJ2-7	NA	CASSENTGKISYEQYF	TGTGCCAGCAGTGAAAATACAGGGAAAATATCCTACGAGCAGTACTTC
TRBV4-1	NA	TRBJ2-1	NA	CASSQAWSEGQFF	TGCGCCAGCAGCCAAGCCTGGTCTGAAGGGCAGTTCTTC
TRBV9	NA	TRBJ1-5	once	CASSPGAGVNQPQHF	TGTGCCAGCAGCCCCGGTGCGGGGGTAAACCAGCCCCAGCATTTT
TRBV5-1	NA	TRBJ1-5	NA	CASSSDSNQPQHF	TGCGCCAGCAGCTCCGATAGCAATCAGCCCCAGCATTTT
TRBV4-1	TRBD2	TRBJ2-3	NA	CASSQGLAGADTQYF	TGCGCCAGCAGCCAAGGACTAGCGGGAGCAGATACGCAGTATTTT
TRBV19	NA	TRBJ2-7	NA	CASSRTASSYEQYF	TGTGCCAGTAGTAGGACAGCGAGCTCCTACGAGCAGTACTTC
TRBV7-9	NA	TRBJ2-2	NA	CASSLLGSINTGELFF	TGTGCCAGCAGCTTACTAGGGAGTATTAACACCGGGGAGCTGTTTTTT
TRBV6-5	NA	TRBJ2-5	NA	CASRRRETQYF	TGTGCCAGCCGAAGGAGGGAGACCCAGTACTTC
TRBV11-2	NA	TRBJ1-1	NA	CASSLVPGSEAFF	TGTGCCAGCAGCTTAGTTCCGGGGTCTGAAGCTTTCTTT
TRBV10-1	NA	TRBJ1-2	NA	CAGTGYSYGYTF	TGCGCCGGTACAGGTTACTCCTATGGCTACACCTTC
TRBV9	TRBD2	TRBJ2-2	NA	CASSVATSGSTGELFF	TGTGCCAGCAGCGTAGCGACTAGCGGGAGCACCGGGGAGCTGTTTTTT
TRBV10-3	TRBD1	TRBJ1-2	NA	CASRPGTAGYGYTF	TGTGCCTCCCGCCCCGGGACAGCCGGCTATGGCTACACCTTC
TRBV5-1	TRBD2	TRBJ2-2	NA	CASGTSGVTGELFF	TGCGCCAGCGGGACTAGCGGGGTCACCGGGGAGCTGTTTTTT
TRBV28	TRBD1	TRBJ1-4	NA	CASSLLSWDRDREKLFF	TGTGCCAGCAGTTTATTGTCTTGGGACAGGGACAGGGAAAAACTGTTTTTT
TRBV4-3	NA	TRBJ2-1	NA	CASSQEALIMSYEQFF	TGCGCCAGCAGCCAAGAGGCATTGATAATGTCCTATGAGCAGTTCTTC
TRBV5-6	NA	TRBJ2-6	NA	CASSWQGSGANVLTF	TGTGCCAGCAGCTGGCAGGGTTCTGGGGCCAACGTCCTGACTTTC
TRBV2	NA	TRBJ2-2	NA	CASSESGARNTGELFF	TGTGCCAGCAGTGAGTCGGGAGCCAGGAACACCGGGGAGCTGTTTTTT
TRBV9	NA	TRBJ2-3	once	CASSVDPAGEGDTQYF	TGTGCCAGCAGCGTAGATCCAGCGGGCGAGGGAGATACGCAGTATTTT
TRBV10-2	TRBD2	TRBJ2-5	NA	CASSGTSGGAWETQYF	TGCGCCAGCAGTGGGACTAGCGGGGGGGCCTGGGAGACCCAGTACTTC
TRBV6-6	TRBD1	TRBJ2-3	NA	CASSGRTGISTDTQYF	TGTGCCAGCAGTGGAAGGACAGGGATCAGCACAGATACGCAGTATTTT
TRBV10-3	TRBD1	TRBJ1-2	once	CAPCYRGIGSNYGYTF	TGTGCCCCCTGCTACAGGGGCATCGGGAGTAACTATGGCTACACCTTC
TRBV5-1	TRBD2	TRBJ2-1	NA	CASSSRTSGNEQFF	TGCGCCAGCAGCTCGAGGACTAGCGGCAATGAGCAGTTCTTC
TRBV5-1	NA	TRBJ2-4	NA	CASSASTTPKNIQYF	TGCGCCAGCAGCGCCTCGACTACCCCCAAAAACATTCAGTACTTC
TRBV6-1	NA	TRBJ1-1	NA	CASSGRGLLNTEAFF	TGTGCCAGCAGTGGGAGGGGACTCTTGAACACTGAAGCTTTCTTT
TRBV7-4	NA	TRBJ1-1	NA	CASDTNPLTPSEAFF	TGTGCCAGCGACACTAACCCCTTAACCCCCTCCGAAGCTTTCTTT
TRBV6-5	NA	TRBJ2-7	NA	CASSYQDRSYEQYF	TGTGCCAGCAGTTACCAGGACAGATCCTACGAGCAGTACTTC
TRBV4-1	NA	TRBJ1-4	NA	CASSQDYPATNEKLFF	TGCGCCAGCAGCCAAGATTATCCAGCAACTAATGAAAAACTGTTTTTT
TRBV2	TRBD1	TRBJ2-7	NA	CASRNRDRGPYEQYF	TGTGCCAGCCGAAACCGGGACAGGGGACCCTACGAGCAGTACTTC
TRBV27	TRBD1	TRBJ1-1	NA	CASRRTGGTGGTEAFF	TGTGCCAGCAGGCGGACAGGGGGCACCGGGGGCACTGAAGCTTTCTTT